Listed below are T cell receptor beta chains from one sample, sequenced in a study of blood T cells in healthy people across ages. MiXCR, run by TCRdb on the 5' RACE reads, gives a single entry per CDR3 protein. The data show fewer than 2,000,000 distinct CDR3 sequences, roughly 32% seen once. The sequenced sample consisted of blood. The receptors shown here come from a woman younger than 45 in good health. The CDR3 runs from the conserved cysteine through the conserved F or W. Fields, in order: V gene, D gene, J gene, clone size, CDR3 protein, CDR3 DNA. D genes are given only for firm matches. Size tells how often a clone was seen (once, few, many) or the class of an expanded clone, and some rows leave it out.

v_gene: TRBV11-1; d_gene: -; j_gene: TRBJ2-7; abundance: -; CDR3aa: CASSPFGWDEQYF; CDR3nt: TGTGCCAGCAGCCCTTTTGGGTGGGACGAGCAGTACTTC
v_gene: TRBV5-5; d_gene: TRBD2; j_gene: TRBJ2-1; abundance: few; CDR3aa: CASSSSREEQFF; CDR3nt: TGTGCCAGCAGCTCGTCGCGGGAGGAGCAGTTCTTC
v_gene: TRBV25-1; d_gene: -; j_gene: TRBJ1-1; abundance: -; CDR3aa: CASSEAGRGNTEAFF; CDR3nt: TGTGCCAGCAGTGAGGCAGGGCGGGGGAACACTGAAGCTTTCTTT
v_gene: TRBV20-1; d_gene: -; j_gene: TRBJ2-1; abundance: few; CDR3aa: CSAKLGGGDNEQFF; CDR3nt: TGCAGTGCTAAACTGGGGGGGGGCGACAATGAGCAGTTCTTC
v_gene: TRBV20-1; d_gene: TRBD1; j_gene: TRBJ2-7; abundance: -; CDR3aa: CSAREPGQLPYEQYF; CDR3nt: TGCAGTGCTAGAGAGCCGGGACAGCTCCCCTACGAGCAGTACTTC
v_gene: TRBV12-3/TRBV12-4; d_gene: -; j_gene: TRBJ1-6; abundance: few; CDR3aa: CASSFQRMSGPNSPLHF; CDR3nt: TGTGCCAGCAGTTTCCAGAGAATGTCAGGACCTAATTCACCCCTCCACTTT
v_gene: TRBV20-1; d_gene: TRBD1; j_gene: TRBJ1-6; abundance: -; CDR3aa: CSATPSTGGNSPLHF; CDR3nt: TGCAGTGCTACACCGTCGACAGGGGGGAATTCACCCCTCCACTTT
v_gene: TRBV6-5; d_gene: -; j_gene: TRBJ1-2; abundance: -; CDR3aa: CASSYSAGLPNYGYTF; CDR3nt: TGTGCCAGCAGTTACTCGGCCGGGCTACCCAATTATGGCTACACCTTC
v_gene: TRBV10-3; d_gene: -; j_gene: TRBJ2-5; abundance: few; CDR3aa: CAISEGIQETQYF; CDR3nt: TGTGCCATCAGTGAAGGGATCCAAGAGACCCAGTACTTC
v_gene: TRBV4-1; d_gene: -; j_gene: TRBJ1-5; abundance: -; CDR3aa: CASSQDGTFLSNQPRHF; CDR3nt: TGCGCCAGCAGCCAAGACGGGACATTTTTAAGCAATCAGCCCCGGCATTTT
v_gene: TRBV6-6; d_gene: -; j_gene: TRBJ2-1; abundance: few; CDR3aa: CASSFLKGAGNEQFF; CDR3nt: TGTGCCAGCAGCTTTTTGAAAGGGGCAGGGAATGAGCAGTTCTTC
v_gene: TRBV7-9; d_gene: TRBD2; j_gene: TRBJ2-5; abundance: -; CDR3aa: CASSLARGLAGSQETQYF; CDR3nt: TGTGCCAGCAGCTTAGCGAGGGGACTAGCGGGGTCTCAAGAGACCCAGTACTTC
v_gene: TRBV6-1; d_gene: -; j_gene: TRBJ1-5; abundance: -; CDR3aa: CASSEIGGSNQPQHF; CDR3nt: TGTGCCAGCAGTGAAATTGGGGGTAGCAATCAGCCCCAGCATTTT
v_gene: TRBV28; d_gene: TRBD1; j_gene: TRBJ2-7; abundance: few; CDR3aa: CASFRTGWNEQYF; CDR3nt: TGTGCCAGTTTCCGGACAGGGTGGAACGAGCAGTACTTC
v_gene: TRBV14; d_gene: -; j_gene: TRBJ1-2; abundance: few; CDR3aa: CASSQDRVGFYGYTF; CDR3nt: TGTGCCAGCAGCCAAGATAGAGTGGGCTTCTATGGCTACACCTTC
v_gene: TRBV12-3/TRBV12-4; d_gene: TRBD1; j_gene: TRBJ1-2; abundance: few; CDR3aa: CASRSTGYGHTF; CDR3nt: TGTGCCAGCAGATCGACAGGGTATGGCCACACCTTC
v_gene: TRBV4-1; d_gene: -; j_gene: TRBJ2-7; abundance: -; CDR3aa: CARSQGLAPEGGEQYF; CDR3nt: TGCGCCCGCAGCCAAGGACTTGCACCGGAGGGTGGAGAGCAGTACTTC
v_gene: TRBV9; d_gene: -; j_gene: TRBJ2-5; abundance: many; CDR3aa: CASSASGTGKETQYF; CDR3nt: TGTGCCAGCAGCGCATCCGGGACTGGGAAAGAGACCCAGTACTTC
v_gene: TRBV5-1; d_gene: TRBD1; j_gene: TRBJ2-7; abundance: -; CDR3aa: CASSYGGQGGEQYF; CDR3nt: TGCGCCAGCAGCTACGGGGGACAGGGTGGCGAGCAGTACTTC
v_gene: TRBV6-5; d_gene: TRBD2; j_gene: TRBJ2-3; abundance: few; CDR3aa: CACRDYTDTQYF; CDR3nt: TGTGCCTGCAGGGACTACACAGATACGCAGTATTTT
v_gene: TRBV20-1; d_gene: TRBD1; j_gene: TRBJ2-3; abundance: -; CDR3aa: CSTRTGSTDTQYF; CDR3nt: TGCAGTACCAGGACAGGGAGCACAGATACGCAGTATTTT
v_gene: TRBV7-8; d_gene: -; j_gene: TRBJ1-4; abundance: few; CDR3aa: CASGGPGEKLFF; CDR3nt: TGTGCCAGCGGTGGCCCTGGGGAAAAACTGTTTTTT
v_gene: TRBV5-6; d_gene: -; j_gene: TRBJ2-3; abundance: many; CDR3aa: CASSGTDTDTQYF; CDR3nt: TGTGCCAGCAGCGGGACGGATACAGATACGCAGTATTTT
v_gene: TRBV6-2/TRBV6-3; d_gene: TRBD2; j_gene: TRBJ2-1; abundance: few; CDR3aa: CASSYSPLAGIYNEQFF; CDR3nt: TGTGCCAGCAGTTACTCTCCTCTAGCGGGGATTTACAATGAGCAGTTCTTC
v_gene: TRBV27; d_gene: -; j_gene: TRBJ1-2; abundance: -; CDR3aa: CASSLSGQFYGYTF; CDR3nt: TGTGCCAGCAGTTTATCCGGACAGTTCTATGGCTACACCTTC
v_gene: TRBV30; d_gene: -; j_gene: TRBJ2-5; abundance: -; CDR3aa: CAWSARLEETQYF; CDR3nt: TGTGCCTGGAGTGCTCGACTCGAAGAGACCCAGTACTTC
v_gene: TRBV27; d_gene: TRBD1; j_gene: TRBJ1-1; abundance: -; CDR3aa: CASSFEQGADTEAFF; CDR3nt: TGTGCCAGCAGTTTCGAACAGGGGGCTGACACTGAAGCTTTCTTT
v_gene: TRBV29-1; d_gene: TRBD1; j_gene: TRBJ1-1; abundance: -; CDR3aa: CSVPRPDRAGEAFF; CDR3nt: TGCAGCGTTCCCCGCCCCGACAGGGCGGGTGAAGCTTTCTTT
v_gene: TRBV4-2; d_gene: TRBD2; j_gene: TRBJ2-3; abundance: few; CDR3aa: CASSQSSGSVDTQYF; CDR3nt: TGTGCCAGCAGCCAATCTAGCGGGAGTGTGGATACGCAGTATTTT
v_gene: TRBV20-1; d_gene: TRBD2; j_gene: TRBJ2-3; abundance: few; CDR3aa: CGAGPSGGGDTQYF; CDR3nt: TGCGGTGCAGGACCTAGCGGGGGAGGGGATACGCAGTATTTT
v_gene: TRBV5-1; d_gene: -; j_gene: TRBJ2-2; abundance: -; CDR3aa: CASGLAPTGTGELFF; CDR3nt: TGCGCCAGCGGCTTGGCGCCTACGGGCACCGGGGAGCTGTTTTTT
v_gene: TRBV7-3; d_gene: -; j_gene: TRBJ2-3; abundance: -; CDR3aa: CASSSGTLLTDTQYF; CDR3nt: TGTGCCAGCAGCTCCGGGACACTGCTCACAGATACGCAGTATTTT
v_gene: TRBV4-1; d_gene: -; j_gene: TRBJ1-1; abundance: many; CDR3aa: CASSRLFAPKKVAEAFF; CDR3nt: TGCGCCAGCAGCCGACTCTTCGCTCCGAAGAAGGTCGCTGAAGCTTTCTTT
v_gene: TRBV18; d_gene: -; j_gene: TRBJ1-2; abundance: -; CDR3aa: CASSPGTSRDYGYTF; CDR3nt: TGTGCCAGCTCACCAGGGACCTCCCGGGACTATGGCTACACCTTC
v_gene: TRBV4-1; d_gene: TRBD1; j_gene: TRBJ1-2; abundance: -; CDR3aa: CASSLDRVEGSTF; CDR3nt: TGCGCCAGCAGCCTAGACAGGGTTGAGGGCTCCACCTTC
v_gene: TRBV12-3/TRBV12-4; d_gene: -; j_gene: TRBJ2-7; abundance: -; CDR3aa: CASSHTGKLILYEQYF; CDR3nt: TGTGCCAGCAGTCATACAGGGAAATTGATCCTCTACGAGCAGTACTTC
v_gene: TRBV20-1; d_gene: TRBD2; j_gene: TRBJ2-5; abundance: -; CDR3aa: CSAPGRASGKGETQYF; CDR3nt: TGCAGTGCCCCCGGGAGGGCTAGCGGGAAGGGGGAGACCCAGTACTTC
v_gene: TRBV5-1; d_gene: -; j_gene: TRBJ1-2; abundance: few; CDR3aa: CASSFRGAGDYGYTF; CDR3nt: TGCGCCAGCAGCTTCCGGGGGGCCGGCGACTATGGCTACACCTTC